The 8 T cell receptor beta chains below come from one sample, sequenced in a study of T-cell reconstitution after alpha-beta-depleted transplantation in children. Unique molecular identifiers were incorporated when the TCRbeta library was constructed. TCRdb independently ran MiXCR on the PCR reads; one entry per CDR3 protein. Counted here are about 340,000 distinct CDR3 sequences, around 10% occurring once; the ten biggest clones make up 2.4%. The specimen comprised PBMCs from the stem cell graft donor, sampled from the stem cell graft. The receptors were gathered from a human donor who donated a stem cell graft to a child with acute lymphoblastic leukemia.

This clonotype was counted a few times. The J gene is TRBJ1-2, the V gene TRBV3-1; no clear D gene. Germline assignment: CDR1 LGHDT and CDR2 YNNKEL (reference sequence). Deletions cut 4 bases from V and 8 bases from J, with 14 bases between. The CDR3 consists of 13 residues. Here the CDR3 DNA reads TGTGCCAGCAGCCTCCTTACTCGGGGAGGCTACACCTTC. Translation gives CASSLLTRGGYTF.

This clonotype was counted between two and nine times. The chain recombines TRBV7-2 with TRBJ1-4; TRBD1 might be the D (5 bases). Trimming took 6 bases from V and 5 from J, leaving 13 bases between them. This CDR3 region has 14 residues. The germline V gene encodes CDR1 SGHTA and CDR2 FQGNSA. The CDR3 reads CASRPLGVNEKLFF. The CDR3 nucleotides are TGTGCCAGCAGGCCCTTAGGGGTGAATGAAAAACTGTTTTTT.

The chain is built from TRBV7-2 and TRBJ1-5; no firm D call. CDR1 is SGHTA, CDR2 FQGNSA, per germline. V was trimmed by 5 bases and J by 5 bases, leaving 16 bases between them. This CDR3 spans 15 amino acids. The CDR3 region is CASSPHFVRDQPQHF. In DNA form, the CDR3 reads TGTGCCAGCAGCCCGCATTTCGTACGCGATCAGCCCCAGCATTTT.

The chain is built from TRBV4-3 and TRBJ2-7; weak D call: TRBD1 (7 bases). The germline V gene has CDR1 LGHNA and CDR2 YSLEER. This CDR3 region has 15 residues. V lost 4 bases and J lost 0, with 13 bases in between. CDR3 in amino acids: CASSPQEGASYEQYF. The CDR3 nucleotides read TGCGCCAGCAGCCCCCAGGAGGGGGCCTCCTACGAGCAGTACTTC.

The table lists this clonotype with many counts. This chain connects TRBV5-1 to TRBJ2-3, with TRBD2 matching over 13 bases. V shed 4 bases, J shed 0 bases, and the junction held 8 bases outside the gene matches. This CDR3 is 18 amino acids long. Per germline, CDR1 SGHRS and CDR2 YFSETQ. The CDR3 loop is CASSPRLAGGYSTDTQYF. The CDR3 DNA follows: TGCGCCAGCAGCCCGCGACTAGCGGGAGGTTATAGCACAGATACGCAGTATTTT.

This clonotype was counted many times. The genes are TRBV27 and TRBJ2-7, with 9 bases identical to TRBD1. Trimming took 4 bases from V and 3 from J; bases not matched to a gene: 7. Germline V gene sequence: CDR1 MNHEY, CDR2 SMNVEV (reference sequence). The CDR3 is made up of 15 amino acids. CDR3 protein: CASSSSGTGFYEQYF. CDR3 nucleotides: TGTGCCAGCAGTTCATCCGGGACAGGGTTCTACGAGCAGTACTTC.

This clonotype was recorded at least ten times. The chain has TRBV5-1 and TRBJ2-1, with 11 positions matching TRBD1. The germline V gene has CDR1 SGHRS and CDR2 YFSETQ. The CDR3 loop spans 15 amino acids. V lost 3 bases, J lost 7 bases, and 6 bases stayed unmatched. CDR3: CASSYPGTGGNEQFF. For the CDR3, the DNA is TGCGCCAGCAGCTACCCAGGGACAGGGGGGAATGAGCAGTTCTTC.

The genes are TRBV12-3 or TRBV12-4 and TRBJ2-7; TRBD2 matches at 10 bases. V lost 5 bases and J lost 5; bases outside the gene matches: 15. The CDR3 contains 17 residues. CDR3 sequence (DNA): TGTGCCAGCAGTCGGGAATGGACTAGCGGATCCTATGACGAGCAGTACTTC. It is translated as CASSREWTSGSYDEQYF.